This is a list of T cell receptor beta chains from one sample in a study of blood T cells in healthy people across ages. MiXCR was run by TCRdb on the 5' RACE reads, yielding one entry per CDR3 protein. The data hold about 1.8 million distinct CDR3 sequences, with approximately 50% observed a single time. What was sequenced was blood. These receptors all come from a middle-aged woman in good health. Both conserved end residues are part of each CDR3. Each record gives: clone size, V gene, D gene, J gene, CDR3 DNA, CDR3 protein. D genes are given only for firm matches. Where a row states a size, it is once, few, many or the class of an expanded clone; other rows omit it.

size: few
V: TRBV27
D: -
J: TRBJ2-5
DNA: TGTGCCAGCAGTTTACATTGGGGAAGTGAAGAGACCCAGTACTTC
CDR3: CASSLHWGSEETQYF

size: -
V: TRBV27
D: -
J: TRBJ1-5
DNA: TGTGCCAGCAGTCCCCACCGGGAGGGTCAGCCCCAGCATTTT
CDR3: CASSPHREGQPQHF

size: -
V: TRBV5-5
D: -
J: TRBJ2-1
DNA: TGTGCCAGCAGCCCGTGGGGCCTCGAGACCAATGAGCAGTTCTTC
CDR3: CASSPWGLETNEQFF

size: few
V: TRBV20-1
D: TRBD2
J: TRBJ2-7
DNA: TGCAGTGCTCTAGGTACACGGACTAGCTCCTACGAGCAGTACTTC
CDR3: CSALGTRTSSYEQYF

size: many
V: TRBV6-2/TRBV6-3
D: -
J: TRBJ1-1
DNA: TGTGCCAGCAGTTACTCGAACACTGAAGCTTTCTTT
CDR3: CASSYSNTEAFF

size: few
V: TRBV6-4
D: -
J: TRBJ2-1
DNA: TGTGCCAGCAGTGAGGGTCCAGGCGAGCAGTTCTTC
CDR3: CASSEGPGEQFF

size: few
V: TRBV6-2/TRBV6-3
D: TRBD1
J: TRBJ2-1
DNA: TGTGCCAGCAGTTCCCCCGGGACAGAGTCCTACAATGAGCAGTTCTTC
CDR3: CASSSPGTESYNEQFF

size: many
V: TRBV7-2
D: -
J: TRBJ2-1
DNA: TGTGCCAGCAGTTTATCCTATAGTTACAATGAGCAGTTCTTC
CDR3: CASSLSYSYNEQFF

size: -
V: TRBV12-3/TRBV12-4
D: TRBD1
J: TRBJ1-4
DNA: TGTGCCACCACTATACCGGACAGGGCTGAAAAACTGTTTTTT
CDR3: CATTIPDRAEKLFF

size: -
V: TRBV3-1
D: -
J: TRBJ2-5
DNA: TGTGCCAGCAGCCAAGTTCCCAGCCGCGAAGAGACCCAGTACTTC
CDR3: CASSQVPSREETQYF

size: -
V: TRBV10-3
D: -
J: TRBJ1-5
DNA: TGTGCCATCAGTGAGTTCGGGGATAGCAATCAGCCCCAGCATTTT
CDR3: CAISEFGDSNQPQHF

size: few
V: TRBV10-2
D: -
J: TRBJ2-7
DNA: TGCGCCAGCACGGACGGGACCTACGAGCAGTACTTC
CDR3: CASTDGTYEQYF

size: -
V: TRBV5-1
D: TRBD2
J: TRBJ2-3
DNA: TGCGCCAGCTCTCCGGCGGCTAGCGGATACACAGATACGCAGTATTTT
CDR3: CASSPAASGYTDTQYF

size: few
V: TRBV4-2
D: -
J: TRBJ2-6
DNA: TGTGCCAGCAGCCAAGATAGGAAGGTCTCTGGGGCCAACGTCCTGACTTTC
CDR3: CASSQDRKVSGANVLTF

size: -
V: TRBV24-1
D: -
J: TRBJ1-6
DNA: TGTGCCACCAGTCTTTATGAGAATTCACCCCTCCACTTT
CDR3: CATSLYENSPLHF

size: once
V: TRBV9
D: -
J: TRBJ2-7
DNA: TGTGCCAGCAGCGTAGAGGCGGGGAGTGAGTACGAGCAGTACTTC
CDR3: CASSVEAGSEYEQYF

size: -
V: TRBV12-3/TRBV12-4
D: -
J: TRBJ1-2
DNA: TGTGCCACCACCCTTGGGGGCGCTTCAGTTGGGGGCTACACCTTC
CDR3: CATTLGGASVGGYTF

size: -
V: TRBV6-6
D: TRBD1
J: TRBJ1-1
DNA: TGTGCCAGCGCCGGACAGGTCGTGAACACTGAAGCTTTCTTT
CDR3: CASAGQVVNTEAFF

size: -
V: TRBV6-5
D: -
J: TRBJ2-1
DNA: TGTGCCAGCAGTTACACGCGGATGACGGAGCAGTTCTTC
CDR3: CASSYTRMTEQFF

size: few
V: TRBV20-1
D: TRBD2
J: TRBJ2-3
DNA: TGCAGTGCCGCTGGGCGGGGGGATACGCAGTATTTT
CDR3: CSAAGRGDTQYF

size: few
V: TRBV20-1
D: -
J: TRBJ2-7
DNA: TGCAGTGCTAGAGACCCGACAGACTCCTACGAGCAGTACTTC
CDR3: CSARDPTDSYEQYF

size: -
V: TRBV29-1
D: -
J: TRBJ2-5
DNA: TGCAGCGTGGCACCCACTAGCACGGGCCGGGAGACCCAGTACTTC
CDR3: CSVAPTSTGRETQYF

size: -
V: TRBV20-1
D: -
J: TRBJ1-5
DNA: TGCAGTGCTAGAGGGAGTCAGGGTAGCAATCAGCCCCAGCATTTT
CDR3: CSARGSQGSNQPQHF

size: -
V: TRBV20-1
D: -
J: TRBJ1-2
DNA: TGCAGTGCTAGAGTGGGGGGCACCACTAACTATGGCTACACCTTC
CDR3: CSARVGGTTNYGYTF

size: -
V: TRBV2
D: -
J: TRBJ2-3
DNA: TGTGCCAGCAGAATGGGCCCCACAGATACGCAGTATTTT
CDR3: CASRMGPTDTQYF

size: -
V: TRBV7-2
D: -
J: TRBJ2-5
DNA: TGTGCCAACAGCCACAAAGAGACCCAGTACTTC
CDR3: CANSHKETQYF

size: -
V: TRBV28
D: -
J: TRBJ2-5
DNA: TGTGCCAGCAGTTTTCCCGCGGGGTCGGAGACCCAGTACTTC
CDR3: CASSFPAGSETQYF

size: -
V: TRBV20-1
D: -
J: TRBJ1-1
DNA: TGCAGTGGAGTCCGTGACACTAACACTGAAGCTTTCTTT
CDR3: CSGVRDTNTEAFF

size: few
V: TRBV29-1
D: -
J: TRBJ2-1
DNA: TGCAGCGTTGGCGCTACAGGGAGCGCCTACAATGAGCAGTTCTTC
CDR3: CSVGATGSAYNEQFF

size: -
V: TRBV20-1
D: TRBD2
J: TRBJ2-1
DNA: TGCAGTGCCGGAGCGGGGACCTATGGGCAGTTCTTC
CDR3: CSAGAGTYGQFF

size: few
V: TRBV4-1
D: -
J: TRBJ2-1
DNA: TGCGCCAGCTTGGACCCGGGCTGGGGTGAGCAGTTCTTC
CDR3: CASLDPGWGEQFF

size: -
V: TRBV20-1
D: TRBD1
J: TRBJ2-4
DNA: TGCAGTGCACCTCCCACAGGGGAGAGGGCCAAAAACATTCAGTACTTC
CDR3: CSAPPTGERAKNIQYF

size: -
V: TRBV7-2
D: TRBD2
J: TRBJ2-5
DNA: TGTGCCAGCAGCTCCGGACTAGGCCTGTACTTC
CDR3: CASSSGLGLYF

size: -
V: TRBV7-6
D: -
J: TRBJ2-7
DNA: TGTGCCAGCAGCCCCGGACAGTCCCCCGGGTCCTACGAGCAGTACTTC
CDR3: CASSPGQSPGSYEQYF

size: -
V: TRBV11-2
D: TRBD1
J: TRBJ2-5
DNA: TGTGCCACCACGGGACAGGGGTCGTTAGAGCAGTACTTC
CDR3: CATTGQGSLEQYF

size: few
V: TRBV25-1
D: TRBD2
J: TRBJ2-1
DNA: TGTGCCAGCAGTGTCTCCGGGGGGGTGTACAATGAGCAGTTCTTC
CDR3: CASSVSGGVYNEQFF

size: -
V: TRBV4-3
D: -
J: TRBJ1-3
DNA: TGCGCCAGCAGCCACGGACAGACTGGAAACACCATATATTTT
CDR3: CASSHGQTGNTIYF

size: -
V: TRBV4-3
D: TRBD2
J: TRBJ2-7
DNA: TGCGCCAGCAGTCAAAGGGAGAGGGACTACTACGAGCAGTACTTC
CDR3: CASSQRERDYYEQYF

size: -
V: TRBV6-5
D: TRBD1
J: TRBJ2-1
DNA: TGTGCCAGCAGTATCGACAGGGGCTGGGCCAATGAGCAGTTCTTC
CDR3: CASSIDRGWANEQFF

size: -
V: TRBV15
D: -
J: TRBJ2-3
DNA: TGTGCCACCAGCCCGGGGGCAACTCCTAGCACAGATACGCAGTATTTT
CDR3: CATSPGATPSTDTQYF

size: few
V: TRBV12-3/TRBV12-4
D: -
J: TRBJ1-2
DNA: TGTGCCAGCAGTTTGTTATCAGCGAGAGTTTATGGCTACACCTTC
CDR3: CASSLLSARVYGYTF

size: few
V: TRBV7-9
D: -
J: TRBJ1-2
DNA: TGTGCCAGCAGCCAGAAACCGAAGGGCGCGAACGCTAACTATGGCTACACCTTC
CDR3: CASSQKPKGANANYGYTF

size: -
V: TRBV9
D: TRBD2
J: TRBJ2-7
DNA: TGTGCCAGCAGCGTAGCCGGGGGGGCCTACAATGAGCAGTACTTC
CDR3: CASSVAGGAYNEQYF

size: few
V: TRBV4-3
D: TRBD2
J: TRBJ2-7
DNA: TGCGCCAGCAGCCAAGGGACTAGCTCTACAAGCTCCTACGAGCAGTACTTC
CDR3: CASSQGTSSTSSYEQYF

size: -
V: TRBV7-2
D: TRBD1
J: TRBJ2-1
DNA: TGTGCCAGCAGCTTAGCGGGGACAGGGGGAAGATACAATGAGCAGTTCTTC
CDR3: CASSLAGTGGRYNEQFF

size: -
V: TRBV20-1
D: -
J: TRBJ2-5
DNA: TGCAGTGCTAGAGAGGTCACTGGCAAAGAGACCCAGTACTTC
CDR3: CSAREVTGKETQYF

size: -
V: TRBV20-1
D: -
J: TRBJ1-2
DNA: TGCAGTGCCCAGGGACAAGGAGGCTACACCTTC
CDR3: CSAQGQGGYTF

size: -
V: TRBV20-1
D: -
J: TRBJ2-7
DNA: TGCAGTGCACCAGGGTCATGGGGGTACGAGCAGTACTTC
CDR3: CSAPGSWGYEQYF

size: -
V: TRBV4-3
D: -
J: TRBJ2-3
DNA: TGCGCCAGCAGCCAAGGAGGGGTCAGGGATACGCAGTATTTT
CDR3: CASSQGGVRDTQYF

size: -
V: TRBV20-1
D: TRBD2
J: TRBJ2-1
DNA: TGCAGTGCTCCCAACCCCCTAGCGGGGGACAATGAGCAGTTCTTC
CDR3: CSAPNPLAGDNEQFF

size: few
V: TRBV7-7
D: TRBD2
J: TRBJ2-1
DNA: TGTGCTAGCAGCCCCGGGGTAGCGGGGGACAATGAGCAGTTCTTC
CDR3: CASSPGVAGDNEQFF

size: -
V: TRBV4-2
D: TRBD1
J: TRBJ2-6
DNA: TGTGCCAGCAGACAGACAGGGCCAATCTCTGGGGCCAACGTCCTGACTTTC
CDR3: CASRQTGPISGANVLTF

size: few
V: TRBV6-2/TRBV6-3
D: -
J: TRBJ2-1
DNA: TGTGCCAGCAGTTCCGCCCAATTTTCGAGTAATGAGCAGTTCTTC
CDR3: CASSSAQFSSNEQFF

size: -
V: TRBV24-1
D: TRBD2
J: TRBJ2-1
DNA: TGTGCCACCAGTGATCGACTAGCGGCCTACAATGAGCAGTTCTTC
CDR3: CATSDRLAAYNEQFF

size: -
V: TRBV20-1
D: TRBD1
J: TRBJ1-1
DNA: TGCAGTGCTAGCCTTACAGGGGTGGACACTGAAGCTTTCTTT
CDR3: CSASLTGVDTEAFF